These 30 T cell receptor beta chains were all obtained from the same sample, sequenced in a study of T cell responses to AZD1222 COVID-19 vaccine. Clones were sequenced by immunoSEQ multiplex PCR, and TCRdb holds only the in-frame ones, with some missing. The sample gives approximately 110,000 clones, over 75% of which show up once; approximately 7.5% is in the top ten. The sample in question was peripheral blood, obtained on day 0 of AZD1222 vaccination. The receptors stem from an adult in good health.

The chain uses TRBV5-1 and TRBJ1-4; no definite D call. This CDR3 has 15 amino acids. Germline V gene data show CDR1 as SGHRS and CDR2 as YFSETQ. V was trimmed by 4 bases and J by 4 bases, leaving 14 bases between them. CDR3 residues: CASSPERTFNEKLFF. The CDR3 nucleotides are TGCGCCAGCAGCCCAGAAAGGACCTTTAATGAAAAACTGTTTTTT.

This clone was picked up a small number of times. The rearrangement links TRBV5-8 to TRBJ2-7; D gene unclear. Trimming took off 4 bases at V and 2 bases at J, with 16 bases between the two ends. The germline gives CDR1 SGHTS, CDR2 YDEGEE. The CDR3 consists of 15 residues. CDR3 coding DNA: TGTGCCAGCAGCCGGTTCGGGCAGGCCGCCTACGAGCAGTACTTC. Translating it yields CASSRFGQAAYEQYF.

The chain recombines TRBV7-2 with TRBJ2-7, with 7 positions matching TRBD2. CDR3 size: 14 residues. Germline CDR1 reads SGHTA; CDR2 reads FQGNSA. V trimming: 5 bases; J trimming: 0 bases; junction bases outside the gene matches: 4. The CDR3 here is CASSPSGNSYEQYF. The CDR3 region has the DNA TGTGCCAGCAGCCCCAGCGGGAACTCCTACGAGCAGTACTTC.

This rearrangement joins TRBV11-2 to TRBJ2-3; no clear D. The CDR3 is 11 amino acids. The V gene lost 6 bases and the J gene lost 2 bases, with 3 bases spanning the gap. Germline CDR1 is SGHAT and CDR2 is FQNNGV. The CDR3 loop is CASSFTDTQYF. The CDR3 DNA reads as TGTGCCAGCAGTTTCACAGATACGCAGTATTTT.

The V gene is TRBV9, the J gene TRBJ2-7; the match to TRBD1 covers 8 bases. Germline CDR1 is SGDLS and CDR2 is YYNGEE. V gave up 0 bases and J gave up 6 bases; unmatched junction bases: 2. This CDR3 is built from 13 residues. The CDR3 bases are TGTGCCAGCAGCGTAGGTGACAGGGGCGAGCAGTACTTC. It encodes CASSVGDRGEQYF.

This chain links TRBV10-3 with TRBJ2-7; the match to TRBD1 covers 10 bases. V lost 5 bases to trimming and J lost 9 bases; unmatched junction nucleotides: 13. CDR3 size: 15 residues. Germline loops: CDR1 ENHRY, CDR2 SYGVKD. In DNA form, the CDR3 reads TGTGCCATCAGTCCCACCAAGGGGACAGGGGAGGGGCAGTACTTC. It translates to CAISPTKGTGEGQYF.

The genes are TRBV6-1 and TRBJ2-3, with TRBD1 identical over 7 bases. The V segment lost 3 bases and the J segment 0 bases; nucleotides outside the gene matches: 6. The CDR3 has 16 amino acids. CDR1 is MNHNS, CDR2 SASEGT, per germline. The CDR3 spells CASSDRGQPSTDTQYF. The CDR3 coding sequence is TGTGCCAGCAGTGATAGGGGACAGCCTAGCACAGATACGCAGTATTTT.

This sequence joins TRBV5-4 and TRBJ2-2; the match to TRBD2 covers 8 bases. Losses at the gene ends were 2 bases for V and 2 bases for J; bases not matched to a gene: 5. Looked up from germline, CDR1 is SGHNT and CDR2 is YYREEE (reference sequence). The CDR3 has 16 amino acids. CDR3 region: CASSFPRGANTGELFF. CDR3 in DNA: TGTGCCAGCAGCTTTCCGCGGGGGGCTAACACCGGGGAGCTGTTTTTT.

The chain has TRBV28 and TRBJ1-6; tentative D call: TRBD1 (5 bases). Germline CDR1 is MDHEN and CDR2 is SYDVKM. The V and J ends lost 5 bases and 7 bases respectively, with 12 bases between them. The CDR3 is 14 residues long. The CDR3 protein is CASSIGTANSPLHF. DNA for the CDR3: TGTGCCAGCAGTATTGGGACGGCGAATTCACCCCTCCACTTT.

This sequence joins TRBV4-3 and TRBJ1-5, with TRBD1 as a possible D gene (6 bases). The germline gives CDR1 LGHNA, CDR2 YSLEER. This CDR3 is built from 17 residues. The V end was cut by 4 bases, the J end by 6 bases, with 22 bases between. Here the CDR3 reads CASSPHFPPQGGQPQHF. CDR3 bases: TGCGCCAGCAGCCCGCACTTCCCCCCACAGGGTGGTCAGCCCCAGCATTTT.

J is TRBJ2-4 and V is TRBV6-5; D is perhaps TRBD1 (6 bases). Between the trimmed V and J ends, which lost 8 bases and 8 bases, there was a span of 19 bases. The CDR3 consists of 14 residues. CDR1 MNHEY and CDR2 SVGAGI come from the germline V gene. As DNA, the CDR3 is TGTGCCAGCCGTACCGGGACATCTGAACACATTCAGTACTTC. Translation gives CASRTGTSEHIQYF.

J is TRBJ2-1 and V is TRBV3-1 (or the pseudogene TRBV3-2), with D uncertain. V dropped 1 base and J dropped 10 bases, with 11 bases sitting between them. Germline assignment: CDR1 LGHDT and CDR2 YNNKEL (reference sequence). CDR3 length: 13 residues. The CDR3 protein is CASSQGILGEQFF. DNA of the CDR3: TGTGCCAGCAGCCAAGGGATCCTTGGCGAGCAGTTCTTC.

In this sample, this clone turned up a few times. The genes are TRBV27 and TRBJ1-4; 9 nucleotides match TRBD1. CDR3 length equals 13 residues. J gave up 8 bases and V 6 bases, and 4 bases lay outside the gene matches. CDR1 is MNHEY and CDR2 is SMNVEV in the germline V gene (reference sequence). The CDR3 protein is CASRDRGREKLFF. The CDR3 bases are TGTGCCAGCAGGGACAGGGGAAGGGAAAAACTGTTTTTT.

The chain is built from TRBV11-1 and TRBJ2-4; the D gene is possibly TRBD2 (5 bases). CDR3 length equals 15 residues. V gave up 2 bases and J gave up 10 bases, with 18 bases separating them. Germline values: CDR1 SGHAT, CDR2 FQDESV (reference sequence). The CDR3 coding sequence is TGTGCCAGCAGCTTAAGGTTTTCAGGACCGGGAATTCAGTACTTC. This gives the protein CASSLRFSGPGIQYF.

The CDR3: CASSWSRLGQSYEQYF. DNA for the CDR3: TGTGCCAGCAGTTGGTCTAGACTGGGACAGTCCTACGAGCAGTACTTC. The rearrangement joins TRBV28 to TRBJ2-7, with 7 bases aligning to TRBD1. CDR3 length: 16 residues. The germline CDR1 and CDR2 sequences are MDHEN and SYDVKM. V was clipped by 4 bases and J by 1 base; unmatched bases: 10.

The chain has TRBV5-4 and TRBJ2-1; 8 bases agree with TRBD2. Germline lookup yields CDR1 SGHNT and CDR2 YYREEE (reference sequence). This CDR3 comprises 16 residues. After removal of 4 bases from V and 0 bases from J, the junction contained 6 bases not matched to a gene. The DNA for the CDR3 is TGTGCCAGCAGCAGGGACGGGAGGGTCTCCTACAATGAGCAGTTCTTC. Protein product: CASSRDGRVSYNEQFF.

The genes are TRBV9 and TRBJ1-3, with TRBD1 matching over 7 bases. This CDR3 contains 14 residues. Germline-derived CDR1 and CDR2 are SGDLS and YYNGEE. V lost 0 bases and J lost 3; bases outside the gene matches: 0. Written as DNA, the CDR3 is TGTGCCAGCAGCGTAGGGACAGGTGGAAACACCATATATTTT. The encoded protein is CASSVGTGGNTIYF.

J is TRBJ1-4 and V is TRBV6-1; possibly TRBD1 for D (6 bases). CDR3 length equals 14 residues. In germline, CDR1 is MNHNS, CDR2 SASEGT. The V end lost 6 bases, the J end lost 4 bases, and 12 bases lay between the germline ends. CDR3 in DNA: TGTGCCAGCAGGCAGACAGGAATTAATGAAAAACTGTTTTTT. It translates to CASRQTGINEKLFF.

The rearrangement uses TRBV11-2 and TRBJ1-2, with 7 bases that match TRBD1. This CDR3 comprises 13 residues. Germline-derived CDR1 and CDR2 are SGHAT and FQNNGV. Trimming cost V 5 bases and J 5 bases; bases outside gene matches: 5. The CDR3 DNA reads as TGTGCCAGCAGCCCAGACAGGGAATATGGCTACACCTTC. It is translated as CASSPDREYGYTF.

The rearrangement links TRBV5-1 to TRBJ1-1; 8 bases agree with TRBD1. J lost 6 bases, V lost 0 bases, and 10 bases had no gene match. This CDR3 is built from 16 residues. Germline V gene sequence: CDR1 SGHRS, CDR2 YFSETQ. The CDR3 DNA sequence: TGCGCCAGCAGCTTGGCAGGGGGCTCACGGGTGGCTGAAGCTTTCTTT. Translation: CASSLAGGSRVAEAFF.

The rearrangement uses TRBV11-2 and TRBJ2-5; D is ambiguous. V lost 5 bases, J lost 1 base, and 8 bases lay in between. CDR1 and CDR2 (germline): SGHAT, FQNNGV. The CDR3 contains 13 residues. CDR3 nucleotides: TGTGCCAGCAGCGGAATTGGCCAAGAGACCCAGTACTTC. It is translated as CASSGIGQETQYF.

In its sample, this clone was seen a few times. The CDR3 here is CASKRGQAYEQYF. CDR3 bases: TGTGCCAGCAAAAGAGGCCAGGCCTACGAGCAGTACTTC. This chain connects TRBV28 to TRBJ2-7; no reliable D call. V was shortened by 7 bases and J by 2 bases, with 12 bases between the two germline ends. Per germline, CDR1 MDHEN and CDR2 SYDVKM. The length of the CDR3 is 13 residues.

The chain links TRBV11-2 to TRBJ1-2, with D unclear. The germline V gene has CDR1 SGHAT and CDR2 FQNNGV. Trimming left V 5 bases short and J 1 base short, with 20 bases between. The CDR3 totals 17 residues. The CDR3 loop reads CASSPQAIPSVNYGYTF. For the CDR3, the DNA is TGTGCCAGCAGCCCTCAGGCCATCCCTTCGGTTAACTATGGCTACACCTTC.

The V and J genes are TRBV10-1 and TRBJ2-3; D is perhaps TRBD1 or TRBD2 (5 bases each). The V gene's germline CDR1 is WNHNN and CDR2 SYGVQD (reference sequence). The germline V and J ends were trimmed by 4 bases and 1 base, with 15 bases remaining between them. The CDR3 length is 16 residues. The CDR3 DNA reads TGCGCCAGCAGTGGGGACCGTGGGACCCGCACAGATACGCAGTATTTT. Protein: CASSGDRGTRTDTQYF.

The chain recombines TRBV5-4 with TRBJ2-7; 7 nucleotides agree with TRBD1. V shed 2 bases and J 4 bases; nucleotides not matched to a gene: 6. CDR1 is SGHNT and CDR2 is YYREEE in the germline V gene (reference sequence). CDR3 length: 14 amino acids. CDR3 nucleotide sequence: TGTGCCAGCAGCTTTTACTTACAGGGGTACGAGCAGTACTTC. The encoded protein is CASSFYLQGYEQYF.

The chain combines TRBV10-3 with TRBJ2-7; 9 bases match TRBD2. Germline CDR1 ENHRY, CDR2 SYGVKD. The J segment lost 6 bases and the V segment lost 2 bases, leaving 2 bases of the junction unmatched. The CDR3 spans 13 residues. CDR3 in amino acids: CAISEGTSLEQYF. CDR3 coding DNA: TGTGCCATCAGTGAGGGGACTAGCCTCGAGCAGTACTTC.

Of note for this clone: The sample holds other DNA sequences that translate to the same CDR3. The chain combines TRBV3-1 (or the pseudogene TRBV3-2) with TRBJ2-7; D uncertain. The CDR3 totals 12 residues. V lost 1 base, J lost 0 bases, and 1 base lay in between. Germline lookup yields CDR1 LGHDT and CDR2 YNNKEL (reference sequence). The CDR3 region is CASSQGSYEQYF. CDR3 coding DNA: TGTGCCAGCAGCCAAGGCTCCTACGAGCAGTACTTC.

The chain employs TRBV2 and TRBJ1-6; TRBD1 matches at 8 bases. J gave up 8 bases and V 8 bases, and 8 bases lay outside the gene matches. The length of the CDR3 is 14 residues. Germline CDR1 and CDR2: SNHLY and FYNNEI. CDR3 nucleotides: TGTGCCAGCGCCCGCACAGGGGGGGATTCACCCCTCCACTTT. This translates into CASARTGGDSPLHF.

As DNA, the CDR3 is TGTGCCACCAGTGATCCCGGACAGTTAAAGACCCAGTACTTC. Translating it yields CATSDPGQLKTQYF. The chain combines TRBV24-1 with TRBJ2-5; D is perhaps TRBD1 (6 bases). Germline CDR1 and CDR2: KGHDR and SFDVKD. CDR3 length equals 14 residues. The V end lost 3 bases, the J end lost 6 bases, and 13 bases lay between the germline ends.

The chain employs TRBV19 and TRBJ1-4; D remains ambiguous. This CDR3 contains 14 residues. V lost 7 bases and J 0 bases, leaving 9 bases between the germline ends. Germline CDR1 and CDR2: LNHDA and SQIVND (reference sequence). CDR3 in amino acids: CASTGPATNEKLFF. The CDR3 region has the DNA TGTGCCAGTACGGGCCCAGCAACTAATGAAAAACTGTTTTTT.